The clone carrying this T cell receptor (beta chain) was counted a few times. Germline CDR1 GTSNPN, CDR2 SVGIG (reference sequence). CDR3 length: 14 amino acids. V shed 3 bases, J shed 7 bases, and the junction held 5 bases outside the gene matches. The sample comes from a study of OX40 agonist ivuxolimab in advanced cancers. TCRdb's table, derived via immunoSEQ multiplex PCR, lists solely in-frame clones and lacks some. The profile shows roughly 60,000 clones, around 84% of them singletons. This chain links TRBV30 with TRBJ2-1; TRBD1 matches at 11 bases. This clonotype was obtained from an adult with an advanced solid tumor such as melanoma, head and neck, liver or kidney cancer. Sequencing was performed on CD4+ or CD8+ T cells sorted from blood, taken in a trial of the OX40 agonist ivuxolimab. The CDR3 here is CAWRGQGGLNEQFF. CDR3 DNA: TGTGCCTGGAGGGGACAGGGGGGATTAAATGAGCAGTTCTTC. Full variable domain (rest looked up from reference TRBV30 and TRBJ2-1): SQTIHQWPATLVQPVGSPLSLECTVEGTSNPNLYWYRQAAGRGLQLLFYSVGIGQISSEVPQNLSASRPQDRQFILSSKKLLLSDSGFYLCAWRGQGGLNEQFFGPGTRLTVL.